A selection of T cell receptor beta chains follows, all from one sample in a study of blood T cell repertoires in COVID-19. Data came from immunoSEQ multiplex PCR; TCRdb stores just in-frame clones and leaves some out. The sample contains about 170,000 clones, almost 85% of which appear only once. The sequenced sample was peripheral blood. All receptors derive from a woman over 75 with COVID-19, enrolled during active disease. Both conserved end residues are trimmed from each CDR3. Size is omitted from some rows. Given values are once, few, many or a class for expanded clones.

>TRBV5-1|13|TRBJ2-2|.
ASSFLAPMGEELF
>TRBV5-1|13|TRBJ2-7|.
ASSFSGPGSGEQY
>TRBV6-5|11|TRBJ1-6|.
AISTGPDSPLH
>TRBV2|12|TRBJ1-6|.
ATTIRQGPVPLH
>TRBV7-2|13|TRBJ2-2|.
ASSGGQGATGELF
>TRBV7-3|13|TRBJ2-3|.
ASSSDSSRPDTQY
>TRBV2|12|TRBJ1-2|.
ASSEGPGNYGYT
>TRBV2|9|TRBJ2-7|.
ASSVGGEQY
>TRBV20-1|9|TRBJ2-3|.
SAPRADTQY
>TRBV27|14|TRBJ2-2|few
ASSLYRVRNTGELF
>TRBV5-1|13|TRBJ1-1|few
ASSPRDIRNTEAF
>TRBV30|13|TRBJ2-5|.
AWSVAGGIQETQY
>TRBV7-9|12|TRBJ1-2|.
ASSKDRGAYGYT
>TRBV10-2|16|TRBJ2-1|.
ASKRLTGTEGSYNEQF
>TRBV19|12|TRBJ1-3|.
ASSIGGLGNTIY
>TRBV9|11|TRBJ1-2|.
ASSATGNYGYT
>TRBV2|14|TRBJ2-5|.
ASSDGVSGGAETQY
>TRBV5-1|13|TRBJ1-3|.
ASSQGAGNGNTIY
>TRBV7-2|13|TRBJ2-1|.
ASTLGLTGIDEQF
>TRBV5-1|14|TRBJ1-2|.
ASSLGRTGTYYGYT
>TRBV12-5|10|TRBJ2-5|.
ASGQGGETQY
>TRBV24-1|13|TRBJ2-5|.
ATSDPGRGQETQY
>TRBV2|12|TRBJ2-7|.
ASSEGGQFYEQY
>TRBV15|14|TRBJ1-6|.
ATSRAPGLPRSPLH
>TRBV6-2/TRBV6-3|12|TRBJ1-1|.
ASSYRAGVSEAF
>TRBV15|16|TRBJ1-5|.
ATSRVRTGGWGNQPQH
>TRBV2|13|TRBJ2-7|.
ASSAVAADSYEQY
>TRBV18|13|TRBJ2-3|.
ASSLLGGRGDTQY
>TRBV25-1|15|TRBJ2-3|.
ASSELTLAGATDTQY
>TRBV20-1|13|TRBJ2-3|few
SASRAGGREDTQY
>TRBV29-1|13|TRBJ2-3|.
SVLLAGGSTDTQY
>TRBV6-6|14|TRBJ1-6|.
ASSYGPGVNNSPLH
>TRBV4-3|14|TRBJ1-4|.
ASSQGGTNGGEKLF
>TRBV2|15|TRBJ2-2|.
ASSEALPGAYTGELF
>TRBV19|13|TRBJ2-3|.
ASSILTSGIDTQY
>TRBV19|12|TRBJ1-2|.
ASSIDHGSAGYT
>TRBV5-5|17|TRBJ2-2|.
ASSWAGGARSPNTGELF
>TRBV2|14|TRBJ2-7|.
ASSGLRQSLSYEQY
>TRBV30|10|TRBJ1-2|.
AWRPGQSDYT